These 4 T cell receptor beta chains share one sample of origin, sequenced in a study of cytomegalovirus exposure and HLA in healthy donors (dated by TCRdb to 2016 to 2017). The method was the immunoSEQ multiplex PCR assay. The multiplex PCR relied on a mix of 60 forward primers for TCR Vbeta segments and 13 reverse primers for TCR Jbeta segments. Held by TCRdb, this immuneACCESS table contains in-frame sequences only and omits some clones. Under half of the omission traces to an unresolved V gene where checked; the cause of the rest is unknown. Across this sample there are 150,000 to 200,000 clones, with approximately 86% seen only once. The top ten constitute more than 1.5% of the sample. Sequencing input: PBMCs. These receptor sequences come from a young woman in good health and CMV-seronegative.

This CDR3 reads CASSRHTTSGSGAYEQYF. The CDR3 nucleotides read TGCGCCAGCAGCCGACATACGACTAGCGGGAGTGGGGCCTACGAGCAGTACTTC. The chain links TRBV5-1 to TRBJ2-5; 12 nucleotides align to TRBD2. The J call may be mistaken, given a closer DNA end match to TRBJ2-7. This CDR3 spans 18 amino acids. Germline lookup yields CDR1 SGHRS and CDR2 YFSETQ.

The rearrangement joins TRBV18 to TRBJ1-1; D gene unclear. V gave up 8 bases and J gave up 1 base, with 11 bases separating them. Looked up from germline, CDR1 is KGHSH and CDR2 is LQKENI. The CDR3 length is 13 residues. For the CDR3, the DNA is TGTGCCAGCGCTTCGCAGGAGAACACTGAAGCTTTCTTT. The encoded protein is CASASQENTEAFF.

This chain connects TRBV4-1 to TRBJ1-1, with 7 nucleotides matching TRBD1. Germline CDR1 and CDR2: MGHRA and YSYEKL. V lost 2 bases, J lost 0 bases, and 9 bases stayed unmatched. The CDR3 sequence is 17 residues long. Here the CDR3 reads CASSQPRDRAMNTEAFF. The CDR3 bases are TGCGCCAGCAGCCAACCTAGGGACAGAGCCATGAACACTGAAGCTTTCTTT.

V usage is TRBV7-8 and J usage is TRBJ1-5; D gene unclear. The V gene lost 6 bases and the J gene lost 9 bases, with 15 bases spanning the gap. The CDR3 totals 13 residues. CDR1 SGHVS and CDR2 FQNEAQ come from the germline V gene. The CDR3 loop is CASSSRGAWPQHF. The CDR3 DNA reads TGTGCCAGCAGTTCCCGGGGTGCTTGGCCCCAGCATTTT.